This paragraph reports one T cell receptor beta chain. Its cognate antigen is unknown. V lost 5 bases to trimming and J lost 6 bases; unmatched junction nucleotides: 10. The CDR3 spans 15 residues. CDR1 is MDHEN and CDR2 is SYDVKM in the germline V gene. The data are from a study of T cell responses to AZD1222 COVID-19 vaccine. Study-level findings and limits: Unmutated regions of variants are reportedly targeted by nearly half of spike-specific TCRs.

Sequencing was performed with immunoSEQ multiplex PCR; in TCRdb, only in-frame clones are kept and a portion is missing. Among 130,000 or so clones listed, about 90% were seen once. This material consisted of peripheral blood, taken on day 0 of AZD1222 vaccination. The sequence derives from an adult in good health. This chain joins TRBV28 and TRBJ1-5, with TRBD1 matching 7 bases. CDR3 DNA sequence: TGTGCCAGCAGTCTCTTGACAGGGCTGAGTCAGCCCCAGCATTTT. Its protein product is CASSLLTGLSQPQHF.